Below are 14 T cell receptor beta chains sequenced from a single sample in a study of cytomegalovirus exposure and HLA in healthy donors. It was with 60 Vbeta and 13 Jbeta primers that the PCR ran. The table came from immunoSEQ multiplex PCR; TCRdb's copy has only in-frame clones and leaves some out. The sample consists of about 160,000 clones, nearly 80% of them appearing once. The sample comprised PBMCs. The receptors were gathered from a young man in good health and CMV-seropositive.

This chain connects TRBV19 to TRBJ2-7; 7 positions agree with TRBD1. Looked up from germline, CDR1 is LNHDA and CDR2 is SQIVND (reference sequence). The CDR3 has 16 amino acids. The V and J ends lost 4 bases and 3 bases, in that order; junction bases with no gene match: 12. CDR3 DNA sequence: TGTGCCAGTAGTACAGTACTGGGCAGGGGGATCTACGAGCAGTACTTC. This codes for CASSTVLGRGIYEQYF.

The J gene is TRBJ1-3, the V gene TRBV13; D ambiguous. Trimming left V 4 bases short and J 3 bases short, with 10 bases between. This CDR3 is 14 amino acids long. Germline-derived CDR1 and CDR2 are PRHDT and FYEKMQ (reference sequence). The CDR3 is CASSSRPGGNTIYF. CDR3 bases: TGTGCCAGCAGCTCCCGTCCGGGTGGAAACACCATATATTTT.

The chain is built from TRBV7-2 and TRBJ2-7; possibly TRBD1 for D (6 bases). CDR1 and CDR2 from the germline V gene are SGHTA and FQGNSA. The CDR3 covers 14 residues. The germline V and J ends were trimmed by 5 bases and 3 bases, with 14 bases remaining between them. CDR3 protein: CASSHRVGGYEQYF. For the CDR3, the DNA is TGTGCCAGCAGCCACAGGGTAGGAGGCTACGAGCAGTACTTC.

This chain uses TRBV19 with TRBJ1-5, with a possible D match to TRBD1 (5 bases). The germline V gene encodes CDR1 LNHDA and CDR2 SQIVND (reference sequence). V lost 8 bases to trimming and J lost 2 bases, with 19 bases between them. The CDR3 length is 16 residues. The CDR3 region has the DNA TGTGCCAGTCTTGGGGCGTTGGGGCGCGGCAATCAGCCCCAGCATTTT. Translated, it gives CASLGALGRGNQPQHF.

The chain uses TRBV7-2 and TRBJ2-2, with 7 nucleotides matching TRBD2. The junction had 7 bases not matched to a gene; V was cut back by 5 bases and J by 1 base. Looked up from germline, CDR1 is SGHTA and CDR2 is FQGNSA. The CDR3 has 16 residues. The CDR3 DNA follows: TGTGCCAGCAGCCCTAGGGGCGGGGGGAACACCGGGGAGCTGTTTTTT. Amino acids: CASSPRGGGNTGELFF.

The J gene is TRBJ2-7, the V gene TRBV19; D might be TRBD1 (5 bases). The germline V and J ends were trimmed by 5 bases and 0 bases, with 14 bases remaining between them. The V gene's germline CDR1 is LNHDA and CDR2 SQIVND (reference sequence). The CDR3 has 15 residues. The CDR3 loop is CASSRTSDSSYEQYF. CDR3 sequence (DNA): TGTGCCAGTAGTCGAACGAGTGACAGCTCCTACGAGCAGTACTTC. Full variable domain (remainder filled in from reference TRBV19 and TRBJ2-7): DGGITQSPKYLFRKEGQNVTLSCEQNLNHDAMYWYRQDPGQGLRLIYYSQIVNDFQKGDIAEGYSVSREKKESFPLTVTSAQKNPTAFYLCASSRTSDSSYEQYFGPGTRLTVT.

CDR3 residues: CAGSGRDSTDTQYF. The DNA of the CDR3 is TGTGCCGGTAGCGGGAGGGATAGCACAGATACGCAGTATTTT. The J gene is TRBJ2-3, the V gene TRBV6-4; TRBD2 matches at 11 bases. The CDR3 totals 14 residues. Germline CDR1 and CDR2: MRHNA and SNTAGT. The V and J ends lost 11 bases and 0 bases, in that order; junction bases with no gene match: 4.

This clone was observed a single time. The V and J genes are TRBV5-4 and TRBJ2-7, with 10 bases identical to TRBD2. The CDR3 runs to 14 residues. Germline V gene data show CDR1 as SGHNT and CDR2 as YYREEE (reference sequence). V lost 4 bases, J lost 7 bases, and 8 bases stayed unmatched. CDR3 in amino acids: CASSLQSGGGEQYF. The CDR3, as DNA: TGTGCCAGCAGCCTTCAAAGCGGGGGGGGTGAGCAGTACTTC.

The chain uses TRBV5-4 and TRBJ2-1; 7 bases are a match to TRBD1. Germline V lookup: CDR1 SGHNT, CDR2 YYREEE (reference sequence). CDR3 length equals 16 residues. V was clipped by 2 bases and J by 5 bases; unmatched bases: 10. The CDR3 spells CASSFDLGQFDNEQFF. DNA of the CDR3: TGTGCCAGCAGCTTTGATCTGGGACAGTTCGACAATGAGCAGTTCTTC.

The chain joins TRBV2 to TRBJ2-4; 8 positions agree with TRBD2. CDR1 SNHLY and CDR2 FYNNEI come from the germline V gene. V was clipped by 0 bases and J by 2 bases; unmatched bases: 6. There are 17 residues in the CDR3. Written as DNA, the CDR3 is TGTGCCAGCAGTGAAGCAGTCGCGGGGGGTACCAAAAACATTCAGTACTTC. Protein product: CASSEAVAGGTKNIQYF.

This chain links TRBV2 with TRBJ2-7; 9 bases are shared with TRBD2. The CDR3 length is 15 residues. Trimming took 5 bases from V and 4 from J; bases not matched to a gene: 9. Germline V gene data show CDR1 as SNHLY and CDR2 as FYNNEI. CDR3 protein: CASSPDLAGLYEQYF. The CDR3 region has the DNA TGTGCCAGCAGTCCTGATCTAGCGGGACTATACGAGCAGTACTTC.

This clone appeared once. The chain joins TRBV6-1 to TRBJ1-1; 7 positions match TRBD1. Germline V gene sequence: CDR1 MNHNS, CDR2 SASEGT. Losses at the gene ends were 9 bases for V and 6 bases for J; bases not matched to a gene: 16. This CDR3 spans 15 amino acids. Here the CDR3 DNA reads TGTGCCAGTTTGTCGCCACAGGGGAATATTCCTGAAGCTTTCTTT. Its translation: CASLSPQGNIPEAFF.

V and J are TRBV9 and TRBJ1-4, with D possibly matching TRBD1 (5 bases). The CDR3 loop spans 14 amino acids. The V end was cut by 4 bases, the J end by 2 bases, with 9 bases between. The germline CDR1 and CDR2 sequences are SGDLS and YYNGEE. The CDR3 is CASSLGGTNEKLFF. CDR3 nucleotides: TGTGCCAGCAGCTTGGGGGGGACTAATGAAAAACTGTTTTTT.

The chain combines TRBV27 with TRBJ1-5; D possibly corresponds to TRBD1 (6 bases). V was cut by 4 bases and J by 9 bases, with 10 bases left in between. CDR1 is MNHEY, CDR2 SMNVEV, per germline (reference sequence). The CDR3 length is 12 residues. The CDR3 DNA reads TGTGCCAGCAGTTACAGGGCTGGGCCCCAGCATTTT. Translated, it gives CASSYRAGPQHF.